These 26 T cell receptor beta chains were sequenced from one sample in a study of T cells in localized non-small cell lung cancer. Method: immunoSEQ multiplex PCR; TCRdb's copy keeps in-frame clones and lacks some. The table records hundreds of clones, roughly 29% of them present only once. Sample: lung tumor tissue, taken before any cancer treatment. Receptors originate from a woman aged 18 to 55 with stage III lung adenocarcinoma.

In its sample, this clone is large. V is TRBV9 and J is TRBJ2-5; 10 bases fit TRBD2. The junction had 4 bases not matched to a gene; V was cut back by 4 bases and J by 4 bases. Germline CDR1 reads SGDLS; CDR2 reads YYNGEE. The CDR3 has 14 amino acids. This CDR3 reads CASSLIAGGETQYF. The CDR3 nucleotides are TGTGCCAGCAGCCTCATAGCGGGGGGAGAGACCCAGTACTTC. Using reference TRBV9 and TRBJ2-5 for the parts outside the CDR3, the full variable domain is DSGVTQTPKHLITATGQRVTLRCSPRSGDLSVYWYQQSLDQGLQFLIQYYNGEERAKGNILERFSAQQFPDLHSELNLSSLELGDSALYFCASSLIAGGETQYFGPGTRLLVL.

The chain links TRBV11-3 to TRBJ1-2; TRBD1 aligns across 7 bases. Unmatched junction bases numbered 10, after V lost 4 bases and J lost 8 bases. The germline V gene encodes CDR1 SGHNT and CDR2 YENEEA. The CDR3 has 14 amino acids. The CDR3: CASSSSGGSYGYTF. CDR3 coding DNA: TGTGCCAGCAGCTCCTCAGGGGGTAGCTACGGCTACACCTTC.

The CDR3 DNA sequence: TGTGCCAGCAGCTTAGGCTCGGGGGGAACTAATGAAAAACTGTTTTTT. Residues: CASSLGSGGTNEKLFF. The chain joins TRBV7-5 to TRBJ1-4. TRBV7-5 is a listed pseudogene. This CDR3 comprises 16 residues.

This chain connects TRBV30 to TRBJ2-3, with TRBD1 identical over 7 bases. The V gene end was trimmed by 1 base and the J gene end by 6 bases; junction bases not matched to a gene: 10. CDR1 GTSNPN and CDR2 SVGIG come from the germline V gene (reference sequence). This CDR3 has 15 amino acids. CDR3 loop: CAWSEKQGNGDTQYF. The CDR3 DNA follows: TGTGCCTGGAGTGAAAAACAGGGGAATGGGGATACGCAGTATTTT. The variable domain in full, completed from reference TRBV30 and TRBJ2-3, reads SQTIHQWPATLVQPVGSPLSLECTVEGTSNPNLYWYRQAAGRGLQLLFYSVGIGQISSEVPQNLSASRPQDRQFILSSKKLLLSDSGFYLCAWSEKQGNGDTQYFGPGTRLTVL.

The V gene is TRBV9, the J gene TRBJ1-1; D gene unclear. Trimming removed 0 bases at V and 3 bases at J, with 6 bases between. CDR1 is SGDLS, CDR2 YYNGEE, per germline. This CDR3 is built from 13 residues. This CDR3 reads CASSVAVDTEAFF. The CDR3 DNA sequence: TGTGCCAGCAGCGTAGCTGTGGACACTGAAGCTTTCTTT.

The chain couples TRBV19 to TRBJ2-2, with 10 bases lining up with TRBD1. Germline-derived CDR1 and CDR2 are LNHDA and SQIVND (reference sequence). The CDR3 length is 14 residues. Germline trimming cut 5 bases from V and 3 bases from J; bases unmatched to any gene: 0. CDR3 protein: CASSGTGDTGELFF. CDR3 coding DNA: TGTGCCAGTAGTGGGACAGGGGACACCGGGGAGCTGTTTTTT.

This clone is categorized as medium-sized. The genes are TRBV11-3 and TRBJ2-1, with D perhaps assigned TRBD1 or TRBD2 (5 bases each). This CDR3 spans 15 amino acids. V was trimmed by 1 base and J by 7 bases, leaving 14 bases between them. Germline assignment: CDR1 SGHNT and CDR2 YENEEA. CDR3 DNA sequence: TGTGCCAGCAGCTTAGGACGGGGCGCCGATAATGAGCAGTTCTTC. Translating it yields CASSLGRGADNEQFF.

This CDR3 reads CASSLVVDTEAFF. The CDR3 DNA sequence: TGCGCCAGCAGTCTGGTGGTGGACACTGAAGCTTTCTTT. The chain carries TRBV23-1 and TRBJ1-1, with D unclear. TRBV23-1 is an open reading frame, and its role is uncertain. CDR3 size: 13 residues. V shed 4 bases and J shed 3 bases, with 9 bases lying between them.

This clone qualifies as medium-sized. The rearrangement uses TRBV11-3 and TRBJ1-5, with D tentatively TRBD1 (5 bases). The CDR3 length is 15 residues. Trimming took 3 bases from V and 7 from J, leaving 16 bases between them. The V gene's germline CDR1 is SGHNT and CDR2 YENEEA. The CDR3 sequence: CASSLRTLSRQPQHF. The CDR3 DNA reads TGTGCCAGCAGCTTGAGGACACTCTCTCGGCAGCCCCAGCATTTT.

The gene calls are TRBV7-2 and TRBJ2-3; D remains ambiguous. Germline-derived CDR1 and CDR2 are SGHTA and FQGNSA. Trimming removed 1 base at V and 4 bases at J, with 6 bases between. This CDR3 spans 13 amino acids. The CDR3 sequence: CASSLVISDTQYF. Here the CDR3 DNA reads TGTGCCAGCAGCTTAGTTATTTCAGATACGCAGTATTTT.

This clone was detected only a few times. The chain carries TRBV6-8 and TRBJ2-3; 12 nucleotides agree with TRBD2. Germline CDR1 is MNHGY and CDR2 is SAAAGT. The CDR3 loop spans 14 amino acids. V dropped 10 bases and J dropped 3; count of bases not matched to a gene: 5. The CDR3 sequence is CAIRLAGETDTQYF. CDR3 DNA: TGTGCCATCAGACTAGCGGGGGAAACAGATACGCAGTATTTT.

The chain has TRBV6-8 and TRBJ1-4; D ambiguous. CDR1 is MNHGY, CDR2 SAAAGT, per germline. V lost 5 bases and J lost 5, with 24 bases in between. This CDR3 is 18 amino acids long. The CDR3 region has the DNA TGTGCCAGCAGTGACTGTCCAAGTCTCCTAGTCGACAATGAAAAACTGTTTTTT. Protein sequence: CASSDCPSLLVDNEKLFF.

Relative to its sample, this clone is large. The gene calls are TRBV7-2 and TRBJ1-2; D remains unclear. V lost 3 bases and J lost 6, with 11 bases in between. From germline, CDR1 is SGHTA and CDR2 FQGNSA. This CDR3 has 13 residues. The CDR3 DNA sequence: TGTGCCAGCAGCTTTGGGGTTGTGGATGGCTACACCTTC. It is translated as CASSFGVVDGYTF.

The chain employs TRBV19 and TRBJ2-7; D not resolved. Germline CDR1 reads LNHDA; CDR2 reads SQIVND (reference sequence). The CDR3 totals 14 residues. Trimming stripped 5 bases from V and 7 bases from J, with 18 bases between. The CDR3 nucleotides are TGTGCCAGTAGTGCCAACCCGACTCGAGAGGAGCAGTACTTC. As protein: CASSANPTREEQYF.

The chain combines TRBV5-1 with TRBJ2-1; 13 nucleotides match TRBD2. The germline CDR1 and CDR2 sequences are SGHRS and YFSETQ. The CDR3 loop spans 15 amino acids. The V and J ends lost 0 bases and 16 bases, in that order; junction bases with no gene match: 10. The CDR3 sequence: CASSLEVGTSGESFF. The CDR3, as DNA: TGCGCCAGCAGCTTGGAGGTAGGGACTAGCGGGGAGAGCTTCTTC.

The chain employs TRBV4-1 and TRBJ1-1; no clear D gene. The CDR3 sequence is 14 residues long. V lost 0 bases and J 1 base, leaving 6 bases between the germline ends. The germline gives CDR1 MGHRA, CDR2 YSYEKL. Written as DNA, the CDR3 is TGCGCCAGCAGCCAAGATCTGAGGAACACTGAAGCTTTCTTT. Translating it yields CASSQDLRNTEAFF.

Sample share makes this clone medium-sized. The chain joins TRBV7-4 to TRBJ2-7; D is undetermined. Germline loops: CDR1 SGHVT, CDR2 SQSDAQ. V dropped 1 base and J dropped 3 bases, with 7 bases sitting between them. The CDR3 sequence is 13 residues long. CDR3 protein: CASSLDPSYEQYF. The CDR3 bases are TGTGCCAGCAGCTTAGATCCTAGCTACGAGCAGTACTTC.

J is TRBJ2-1 and V is TRBV19; 7 nucleotides line up with TRBD2. This CDR3 is 15 amino acids long. Germline V gene sequence: CDR1 LNHDA, CDR2 SQIVND (reference sequence). Trimming cost V 4 bases and J 5 bases; bases outside gene matches: 8. The CDR3 here is CASSTVGGDHNEQFF. CDR3 DNA sequence: TGTGCCAGTAGTACCGTGGGGGGGGACCACAATGAGCAGTTCTTC.

The chain carries TRBV11-3 and TRBJ2-3; no reliable D call. Trimming shortened V by 5 bases and J by 0 bases, and 12 bases separated the two germline ends. Germline-derived CDR1 and CDR2 are SGHNT and YENEEA. The length of the CDR3 is 15 residues. The CDR3 DNA follows: TGTGCCAGCAGCGCTATCAGTCTTAGCACAGATACGCAGTATTTT. It codes for CASSAISLSTDTQYF. Using reference TRBV11-3 and TRBJ2-3 for the parts outside the CDR3, the full variable domain is EAGVVQSPRYKIIEKKQPVAFWCNPISGHNTLYWYLQNLGQGPELLIRYENEEAVDDSQLPKDRFSAERLKGVDSTLKIQPAELGDSAVYLCASSAISLSTDTQYFGPGTRLTVL.

J is TRBJ1-3 and V is TRBV19, with TRBD1 as a possible D gene (6 bases). The CDR3 runs 17 residues. Germline V gene sequence: CDR1 LNHDA, CDR2 SQIVND (reference sequence). The V end was cut by 4 bases, the J end by 0 bases, with 16 bases between. The CDR3 reads CASSTAGGSLSGNTIYF. The CDR3 nucleotides read TGTGCCAGTAGTACGGCTGGGGGCTCCCTCTCTGGAAACACCATATATTTT.

This clone is medium-sized (0.01 to 0.1%). V is TRBV11-3 and J is TRBJ2-3, with D perhaps matching TRBD2 (7 bases). V was clipped by 4 bases and J by 5 bases, with 22 bases between them. This CDR3 has 17 residues. Germline CDR1 SGHNT, CDR2 YENEEA. CDR3 loop: CASSSLLGGRAGDTQYF. CDR3 DNA sequence: TGTGCCAGCAGCTCCCTCTTGGGGGGGCGAGCAGGAGATACGCAGTATTTT.

V is TRBV9 and J is TRBJ2-2; D is unresolved. The germline V gene has CDR1 SGDLS and CDR2 YYNGEE. V lost 7 bases and J 0 bases, leaving 7 bases between the germline ends. The CDR3 is 13 amino acids. The CDR3 reads CASSPTNTGELFF. The CDR3 DNA reads TGTGCCAGCTCCCCAACGAACACCGGGGAGCTGTTTTTT.

This clone is categorized as large. The chain couples TRBV11-3 to TRBJ1-5; a weak D match, TRBD1 (5 bases). The CDR3 runs to 15 residues. Trimming stripped 5 bases from V and 0 bases from J, with 11 bases between. The V gene's germline CDR1 is SGHNT and CDR2 YENEEA. Here the CDR3 reads CASSVQGYSNQPQHF. CDR3 nucleotide sequence: TGTGCCAGCAGCGTGCAGGGTTATAGCAATCAGCCCCAGCATTTT.

V is TRBV29-1 and J is TRBJ2-1; 12 positions agree with TRBD1. The germline gives CDR1 SQVTM, CDR2 ANQGSEA. The CDR3 runs 15 residues. Germline trimming cut 7 bases from V and 4 bases from J; bases unmatched to any gene: 8. In nucleotides, the CDR3 is TGCAGCGCGGACCGGGACAGGGGGCTTTACAATGAGCAGTTCTTC. Protein sequence: CSADRDRGLYNEQFF.

This clone ranks as medium-sized. The chain has TRBV11-3 and TRBJ2-1, with D perhaps TRBD1 (5 bases). The germline V gene has CDR1 SGHNT and CDR2 YENEEA. Trimming removed 6 bases from V and 4 bases from J, with 16 bases in between. This CDR3 spans 15 amino acids. The CDR3 here is CASRSLLDIYNEQFF. CDR3 bases: TGTGCCAGCAGGTCCCTCTTGGACATTTACAATGAGCAGTTCTTC.

Relative to its sample, this clone is large. The chain employs TRBV30 and TRBJ2-3; weak D call: TRBD1 (6 bases). V was shortened by 0 bases and J by 3 bases, with 7 bases between the two germline ends. Germline loops: CDR1 GTSNPN, CDR2 SVGIG (reference sequence). The CDR3 has 13 residues. This CDR3 reads CAWSVGTTDTQYF. CDR3 sequence (DNA): TGTGCCTGGAGTGTCGGGACAACAGATACGCAGTATTTT.